This T cell receptor beta chain was sequenced during a study of identical twins (dated by TCRdb to 2015 to 2016). In terms of the full investigation: To test whether fetal clonotypes persist, the study used deep sequencing on TCR alpha and beta repertoires from monozygotic twins, unrelated adults of various ages, and cord blood. To rule out contamination, the twin experiments were replicated at different times with different library preparation protocols.

What the authors observed across the whole study: Out-of-frame TCR alpha sharing in monozygotic twins was systematically underestimated by recombination models, whereas sharing between unrelated individuals was in agreement with the recombination models. Fewer insertions were carried by abundant cord blood beta clonotypes; a weaker similar trend was observed in young adult naive repertoires, while no such trend was observed in memory repertoires. Zero-insertion analyses could be partly confounded by invariant T cells such as MAIT and iNKT, although diverse VJ usage argued against such confounding for most clonotypes. Because the same donors could not be followed over many years, the conclusions relied on cross-sectional statistical analysis. Out-of-frame TCR alpha sequences shared between twins showed an excess of low generation-probability sequences compared with coincidental sharing between unrelated individuals. In beta out-of-frame sequences, excess twin sharing was weaker, because having fewer shared sequences lowered the signal-to-noise ratio.

The CDR3 sequence holds 15 residues, the cysteine and phenylalanine included. The sequence is cut down to CDR3 DNA, 45 bases in frame from base 1. The germline V gene (reference sequence) supplies CDR1 SEHNR and CDR2 FQNEAQ. V is pared back by 4 bases and J by 5 bases, with 14 bases lying between the germline termini. All donors were healthy Caucasians. Three pairs of female monozygotic twins, all aged 18 to 29 years, were included in the twin cohort. CD4+ and CD8+ T cell populations were isolated with positive isolation kits from Invitrogen. Library prep was done by 5' RACE. TCRdb names Illumina HiSeq 2000 as the instrument used. Template switching added a universal primer binding site, and the final cDNA carried a unique molecular identifier that allowed TCR cDNA molecules to be counted accurately. First-strand cDNA for TCR alpha and beta chains was synthesized from specific primers in the conserved constant-segment region. To control for contamination, each cDNA library was double barcoded with a SMART-Mk sample barcode plus Illumina barcodes. TruSeq adapter sequences, together with Illumina sample barcodes, were added in two successive PCR steps. Sequencing of the TCR alpha and beta cDNA libraries was done on the Illumina HiSeq platform using custom primers. Turning to the authors' computational methods: Unique molecular identifiers were extracted from raw reads with MiGEC, and CDR3 positions were determined with MiXCR. Recombination models were inferred per individual with the repgenHMM and IGoR tools using an EM algorithm. The analysis of shared clonotypes was done with the tcR package in R, with sharing normalized by the product of cloneset sizes. To study raw recombination without the effects of thymic and clonal selection, out-of-frame nonproductive sequences were analyzed. TCRdb redid the processing of the public reads, applying fastp at Q25 and MiXCR, and retained in-frame beta chains. Rows with one shared CDR3 protein collapse into an entry with the most common genes and DNA. TCRdb's processing, not the authors' own work, is the source of the V and J calls. The sample includes about 200,000 distinct CDR3 sequences, with 6.5% observed a single time. The top ten clones comprise roughly 15% of the sample.

This clonotype has only a few counts. What this receptor recognizes is not known. Base qualities are missing; no much larger clone stands one base away. The data were also submitted as part of a second study, on T cells expressing NK-cell markers. Per the second study: In sorted CD3+CD56+NKG2C+, CD3+CD56+NKG2C- and CD3+CD56-NKG2C+ T-cell subsets from eight donors, TCR beta-chain repertoires were profiled. Among the eight sequenced donors, only one was HCMV-seronegative, while the other seven were HCMV-seropositive. To restrict sorting to alphabetaTCR-expressing T cells, an anti-gammadeltaTCR antibody was added in several experiments. For five or six donors, the dominant CD3+CD56+NKG2C+ clonotypes were among the top 10 CD8+ clonotypes and accounted for roughly 1.0-7.5% of CD8+ T cells. Those dominant clonotypes were again the most abundant among CD3+CD56-NKG2C+ cells in several donors, at about 28.3-60.1%. Whether the expanded NKG2C-expressing T cell clones were specific for HCMV antigens remained unclear. The eight sequenced donors were randomly selected healthy volunteers, three men and five women. A commercial ELISA kit detecting HCMV-specific IgG in serum was used to determine HCMV serostatus. MIGEC was used to demultiplex reads and group the reads by UMI, and MiTCR was used to assemble and quantify clonotypes. Only TCR cDNA sequences supported by at least two reads were kept to exclude erroneous sequences. The tcR package was used for downstream repertoire analysis, with clonotypes matched between fractions based on CDR3 nucleotide sequence plus V segment. VDJmatch was used to annotate antigen specificity against VDJdb, with one amino acid substitution in CDR3 allowed.

The receptor chain draws on TRBV7-9 and TRBJ2-2; the best D guess is TRBD2, with 5 bases matching. Specimen: CD8+ T cells sorted from blood. This TCR came from a woman aged 18-29 years in good health. The CDR3 sequence is CASSSHTRGTGELFF. The DNA is TGTGCCAGCAGCTCGCACACCCGAGGGACCGGGGAGCTGTTTTTT.